This entry features one TCR beta chain sequence. Its antigen is unidentified. The sample originates from a study of tumor-infiltrating lymphocytes in primary liver carcinoma. In the study overall: All patients, whether men or women, fell within 30 to 69 years of age. Spanning 4.2 to 10 cm, the tumors were T1-T3 N0M0. Points from the study as a whole: Relative to tumor region pairs, the tumor-adjacent and tumor-blood pairs showed overlap that was lower.

Using a constant-region primer together with ProtoScript II reverse transcriptase, TCR beta cDNA was made from roughly 520 ng of total RNA. TCR beta libraries came from three nested multiplex PCR rounds using slightly modified ARM-PCR. Forward primers for TRBV1-TRBV30 and a C-beta reverse primer served the first two PCR rounds, at 10 cycles each. TCRdb re-called the multiplex PCR reads through MiXCR, storing one row per CDR3 protein. The data contain about 200,000 distinct CDR3 sequences, around three fifths of them seen just once; the ten biggest clones take up about 7.1%. From germline, CDR1 is SGHAT and CDR2 FQNNGV. V was trimmed by 4 bases and J by 2 bases, leaving 15 bases between them. This CDR3 is 16 amino acids long. Blood RNA originated from unsorted whole blood, with germline DNA additionally extracted. Before any surgery took place, 3 to 5 milliliters of peripheral blood were collected.

The receptor was derived from a woman in her sixties or seventies with primary liver carcinoma and hepatitis B virus infection. This chain uses TRBV11-2 with TRBJ2-1, with unresolved D. Sequences were obtained from peripheral blood. The CDR3 region is CASSSLGQSTYNEQFF. CDR3 nucleotides: TGTGCCAGCAGCTCCCTCGGGCAGAGCACCTACAATGAGCAGTTCTTC.